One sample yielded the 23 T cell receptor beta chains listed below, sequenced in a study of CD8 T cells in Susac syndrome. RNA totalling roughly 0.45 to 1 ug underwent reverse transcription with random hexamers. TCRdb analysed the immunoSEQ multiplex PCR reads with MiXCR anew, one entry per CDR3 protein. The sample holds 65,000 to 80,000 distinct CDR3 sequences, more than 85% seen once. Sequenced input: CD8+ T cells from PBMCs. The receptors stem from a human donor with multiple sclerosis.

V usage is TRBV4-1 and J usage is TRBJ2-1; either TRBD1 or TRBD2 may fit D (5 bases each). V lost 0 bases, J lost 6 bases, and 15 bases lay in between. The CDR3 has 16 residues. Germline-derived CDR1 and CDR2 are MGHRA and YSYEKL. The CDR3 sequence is CASSQDGGPTANEQFF. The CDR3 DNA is TGCGCCAGCAGCCAAGATGGGGGACCTACCGCCAATGAGCAGTTCTTC.

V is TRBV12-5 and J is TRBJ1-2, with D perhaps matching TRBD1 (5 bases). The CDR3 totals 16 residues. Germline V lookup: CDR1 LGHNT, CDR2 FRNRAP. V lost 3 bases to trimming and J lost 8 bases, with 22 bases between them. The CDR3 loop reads CASGFGMGTGPNGYTF. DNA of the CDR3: TGTGCTAGTGGTTTTGGTATGGGGACCGGGCCCAACGGCTACACCTTC.

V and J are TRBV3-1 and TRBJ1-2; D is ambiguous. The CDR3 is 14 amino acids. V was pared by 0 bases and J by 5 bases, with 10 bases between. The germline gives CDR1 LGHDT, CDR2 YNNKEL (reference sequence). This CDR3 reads CASSQDKRAYGYTF. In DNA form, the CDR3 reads TGTGCCAGCAGCCAAGATAAGAGGGCTTATGGCTACACCTTC.

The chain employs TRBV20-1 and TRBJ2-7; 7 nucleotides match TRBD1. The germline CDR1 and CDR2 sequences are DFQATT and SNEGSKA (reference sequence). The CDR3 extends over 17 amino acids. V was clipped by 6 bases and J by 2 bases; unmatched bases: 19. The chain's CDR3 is CSADSQGTLQTPYEQYF. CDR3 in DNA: TGCAGTGCCGATTCACAGGGGACCCTTCAAACCCCCTACGAGCAGTACTTC.

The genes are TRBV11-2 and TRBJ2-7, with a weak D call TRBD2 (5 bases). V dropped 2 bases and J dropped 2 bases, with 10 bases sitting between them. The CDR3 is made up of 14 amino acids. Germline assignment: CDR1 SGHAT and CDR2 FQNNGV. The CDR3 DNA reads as TGTGCCAGCAGCTTATATCGGGGAGCCTACGAGCAGTACTTC. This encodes CASSLYRGAYEQYF.

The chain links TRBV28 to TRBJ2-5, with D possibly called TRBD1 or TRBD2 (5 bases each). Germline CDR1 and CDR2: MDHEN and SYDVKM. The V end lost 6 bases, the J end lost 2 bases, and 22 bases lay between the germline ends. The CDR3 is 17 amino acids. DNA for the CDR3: TGTGCCAGCAGGCCCCAACACGGGACGGACATACAAGAGACCCAGTACTTC. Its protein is CASRPQHGTDIQETQYF.

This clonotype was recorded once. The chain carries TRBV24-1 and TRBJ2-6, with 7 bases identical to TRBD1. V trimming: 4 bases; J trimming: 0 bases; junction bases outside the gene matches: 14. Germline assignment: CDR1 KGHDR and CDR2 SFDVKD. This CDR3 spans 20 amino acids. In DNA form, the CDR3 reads TGTGCCACCAGTGACTACCCCGTGAGACAGGGCGACTCTGGGGCCAACGTCCTGACTTTC. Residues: CATSDYPVRQGDSGANVLTF.

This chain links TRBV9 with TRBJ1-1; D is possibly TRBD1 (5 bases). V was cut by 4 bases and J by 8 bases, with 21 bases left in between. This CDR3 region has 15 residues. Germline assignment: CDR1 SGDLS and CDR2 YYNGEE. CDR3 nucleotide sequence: TGTGCCAGCAGCCCCAATGGGGCACTTATTGAAGAAGCTTTCTTT. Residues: CASSPNGALIEEAFF.

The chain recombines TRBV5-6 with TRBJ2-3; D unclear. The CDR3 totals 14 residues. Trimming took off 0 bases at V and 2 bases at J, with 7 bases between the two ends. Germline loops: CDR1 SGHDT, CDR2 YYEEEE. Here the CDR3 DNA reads TGTGCCAGCAGCTTGGAAACTATCACAGATACGCAGTATTTT. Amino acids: CASSLETITDTQYF.

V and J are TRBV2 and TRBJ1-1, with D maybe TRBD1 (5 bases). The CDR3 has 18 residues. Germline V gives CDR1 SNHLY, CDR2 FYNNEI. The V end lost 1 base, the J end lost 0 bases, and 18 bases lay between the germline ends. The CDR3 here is CASSEGGSRDPMNTEAFF. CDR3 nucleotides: TGTGCCAGCAGTGAAGGGGGGAGTAGGGACCCCATGAACACTGAAGCTTTCTTT. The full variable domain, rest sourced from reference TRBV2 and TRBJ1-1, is EPEVTQTPSHQVTQMGQEVILRCVPISNHLYFYWYRQILGQKVEFLVSFYNNEISEKSEIFDDQFSVERPDGSNFTLKIRSTKLEDSAMYFCASSEGGSRDPMNTEAFFGQGTRLTVV.

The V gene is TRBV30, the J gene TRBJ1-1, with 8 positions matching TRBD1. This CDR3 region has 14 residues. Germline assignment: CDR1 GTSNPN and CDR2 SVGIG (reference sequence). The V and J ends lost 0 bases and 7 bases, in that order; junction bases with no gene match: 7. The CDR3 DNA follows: TGTGCCTGGAGTGTATCCAGGGGGCTTGATGAAGCTTTCTTT. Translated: CAWSVSRGLDEAFF.

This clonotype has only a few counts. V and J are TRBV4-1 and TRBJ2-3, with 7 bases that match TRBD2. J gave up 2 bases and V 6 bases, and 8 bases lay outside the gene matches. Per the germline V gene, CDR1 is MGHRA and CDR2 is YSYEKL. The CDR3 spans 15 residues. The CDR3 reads CASRPSGTHTDTQYF. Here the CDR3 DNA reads TGCGCCAGCAGGCCGAGCGGGACTCACACAGATACGCAGTATTTT.

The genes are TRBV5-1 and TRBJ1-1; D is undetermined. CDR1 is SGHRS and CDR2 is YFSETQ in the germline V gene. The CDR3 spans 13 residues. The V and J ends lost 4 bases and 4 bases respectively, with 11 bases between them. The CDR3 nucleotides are TGCGCCAGCAGCGGGTCAGGTGGCACTGAAGCTTTCTTT. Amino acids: CASSGSGGTEAFF.

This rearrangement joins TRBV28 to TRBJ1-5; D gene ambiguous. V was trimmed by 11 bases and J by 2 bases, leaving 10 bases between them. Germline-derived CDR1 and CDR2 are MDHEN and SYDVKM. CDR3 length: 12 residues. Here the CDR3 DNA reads TGTGCCGAGCGGGGTGGCAATCAGCCCCAGCATTTT. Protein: CAERGGNQPQHF.

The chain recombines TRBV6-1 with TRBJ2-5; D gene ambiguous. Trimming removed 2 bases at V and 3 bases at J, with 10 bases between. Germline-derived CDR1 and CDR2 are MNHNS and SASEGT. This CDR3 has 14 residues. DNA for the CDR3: TGTGCCAGCAGTGAAACGGAAATTAAAGAGACCCAGTACTTC. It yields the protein CASSETEIKETQYF.

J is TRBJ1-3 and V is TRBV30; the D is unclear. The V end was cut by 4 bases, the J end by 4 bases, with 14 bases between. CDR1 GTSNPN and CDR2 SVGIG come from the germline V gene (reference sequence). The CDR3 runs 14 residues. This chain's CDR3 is CAWTANPEGNTIYF. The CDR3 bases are TGTGCCTGGACGGCGAATCCGGAGGGAAACACCATATATTTT.

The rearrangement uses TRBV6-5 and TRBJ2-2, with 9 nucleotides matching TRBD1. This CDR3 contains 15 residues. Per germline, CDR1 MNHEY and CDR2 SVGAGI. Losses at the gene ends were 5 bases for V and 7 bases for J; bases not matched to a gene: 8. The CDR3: CASSLQGARGGELFF. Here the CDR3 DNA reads TGTGCCAGCAGTCTACAGGGGGCCAGGGGCGGGGAGCTGTTTTTT.

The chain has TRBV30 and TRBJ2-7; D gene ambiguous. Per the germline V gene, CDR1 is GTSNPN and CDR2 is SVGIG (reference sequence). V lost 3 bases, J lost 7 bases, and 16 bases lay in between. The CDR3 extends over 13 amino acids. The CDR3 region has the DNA TGTGCCTGGAGGTCGCCCTCTTCGAGGGAGCAGTACTTC. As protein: CAWRSPSSREQYF.

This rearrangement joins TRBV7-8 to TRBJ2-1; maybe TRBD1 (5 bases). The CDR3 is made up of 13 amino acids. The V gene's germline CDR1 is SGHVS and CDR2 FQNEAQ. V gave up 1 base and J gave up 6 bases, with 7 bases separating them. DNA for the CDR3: TGTGCCAGCAGCTTAGGACAGATCAATGAGCAGTTCTTC. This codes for CASSLGQINEQFF.

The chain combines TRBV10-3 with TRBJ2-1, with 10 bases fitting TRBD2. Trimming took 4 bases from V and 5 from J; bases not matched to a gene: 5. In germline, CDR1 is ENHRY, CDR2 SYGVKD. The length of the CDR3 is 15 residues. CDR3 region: CAISVSGGAHNEQFF. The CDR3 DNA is TGTGCCATCAGTGTGAGCGGGGGGGCCCACAATGAGCAGTTCTTC.

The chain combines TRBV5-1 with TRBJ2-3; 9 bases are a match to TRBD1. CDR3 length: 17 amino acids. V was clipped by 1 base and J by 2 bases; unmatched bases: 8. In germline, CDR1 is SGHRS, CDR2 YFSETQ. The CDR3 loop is CASSLNRGRSYTDTQYF. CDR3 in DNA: TGCGCCAGCAGCTTGAACAGGGGGCGATCGTACACAGATACGCAGTATTTT.

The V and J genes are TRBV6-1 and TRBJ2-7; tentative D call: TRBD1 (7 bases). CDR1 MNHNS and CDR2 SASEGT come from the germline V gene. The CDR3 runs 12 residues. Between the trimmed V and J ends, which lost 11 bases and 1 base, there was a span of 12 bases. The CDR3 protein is CAGGGRSYEQYF. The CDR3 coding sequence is TGTGCCGGAGGGGGCAGATCCTACGAGCAGTACTTC.

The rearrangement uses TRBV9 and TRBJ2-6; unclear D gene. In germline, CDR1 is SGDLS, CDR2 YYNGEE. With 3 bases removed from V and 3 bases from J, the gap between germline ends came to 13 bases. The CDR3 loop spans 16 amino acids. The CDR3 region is CASSASRIGGANVLTF. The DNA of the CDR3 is TGTGCCAGCAGCGCCTCCCGAATTGGTGGGGCCAACGTCCTGACTTTC.